This T cell receptor beta chain was observed in a study of CD8 T cells in ankylosing spondylitis. This clonotype was recorded at least ten times. Via MiXCR, TCRdb re-called the 5' RACE reads, giving one row per CDR3 protein. Of a few hundred thousand distinct CDR3 sequences listed, roughly 20% are singletons. Trimming took 6 bases from V and 5 from J, leaving 8 bases between them. The CDR3 length is 11 residues. CDR1 is DFQATT and CDR2 is SNEGSKA in the germline V gene (reference sequence). The origin of this receptor is a female donor with ankylosing spondylitis or in good health (not recorded which). Sequenced: blood, either unsorted or a sorted T cell fraction (not recorded which). The J gene is TRBJ2-1, the V gene TRBV20-1; D unclear. The CDR3 nucleotides read TGCAGTGCAAGACTGAACAATGAGCAGTTCTTC. Amino acids: CSARLNNEQFF.